What follows describes a single T cell receptor (beta chain). These data are taken from a study of blood T cell repertoires in COVID-19. Profiled with immunoSEQ multiplex PCR; TCRdb holds only in-frame clones, not every one. The sample has tens of thousands of clones; approximately 86% are singletons. The receptor comes from a man aged 50-59 years with acute or convalescent COVID-19. Specimen: peripheral blood.

The CDR3, as DNA: TGTGCCAGCACCACCTACCAGGGGGCCCTTAATTCACCCCTCCACTTT. Amino acid sequence: CASTTYQGALNSPLHF. The V and J genes are TRBV11-2 and TRBJ1-6; the match to TRBD1 covers 8 bases. CDR1 and CDR2 (germline): SGHAT, FQNNGV. The CDR3 has 16 residues. After removal of 7 bases from V and 6 bases from J, the junction contained 11 bases not matched to a gene. Together with reference TRBV11-2 and TRBJ1-6, the CDR3 gives the full variable domain: EAGVAQSPRYKIIEKRQSVAFWCNPISGHATLYWYQQILGQGPKLLIQFQNNGVVDDSQLPKDRFSAERLKGVDSTLKIQPAKLEDSAVYLCASTTYQGALNSPLHFGNGTRLTVT.